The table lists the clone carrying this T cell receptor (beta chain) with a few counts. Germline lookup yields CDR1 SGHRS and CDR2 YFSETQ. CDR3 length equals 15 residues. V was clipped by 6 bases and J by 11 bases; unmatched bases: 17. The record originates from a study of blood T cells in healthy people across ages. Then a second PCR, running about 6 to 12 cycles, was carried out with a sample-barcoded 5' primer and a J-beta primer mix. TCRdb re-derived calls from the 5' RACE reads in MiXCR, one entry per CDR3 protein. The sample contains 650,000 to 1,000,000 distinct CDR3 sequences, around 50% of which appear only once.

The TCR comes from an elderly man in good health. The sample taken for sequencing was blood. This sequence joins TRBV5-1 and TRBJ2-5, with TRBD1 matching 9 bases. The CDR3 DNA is TGCGCCAGCAAATTGAGGACGGACAGGGGCGGTGAGCAGTACTTC. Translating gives CASKLRTDRGGEQYF.